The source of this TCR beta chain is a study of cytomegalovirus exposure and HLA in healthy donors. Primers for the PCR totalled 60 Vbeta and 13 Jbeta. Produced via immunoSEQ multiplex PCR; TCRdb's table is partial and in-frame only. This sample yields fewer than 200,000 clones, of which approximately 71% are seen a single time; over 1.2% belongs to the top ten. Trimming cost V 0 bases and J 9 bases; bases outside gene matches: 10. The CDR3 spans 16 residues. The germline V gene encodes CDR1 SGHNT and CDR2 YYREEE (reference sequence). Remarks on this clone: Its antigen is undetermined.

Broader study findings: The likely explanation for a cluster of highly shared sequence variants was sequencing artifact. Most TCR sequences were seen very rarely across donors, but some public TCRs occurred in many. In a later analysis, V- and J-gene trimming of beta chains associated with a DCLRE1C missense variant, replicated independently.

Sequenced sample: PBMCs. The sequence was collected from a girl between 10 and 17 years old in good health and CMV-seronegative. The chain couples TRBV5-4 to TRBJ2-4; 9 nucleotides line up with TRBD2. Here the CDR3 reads CASSLAGGGAVVIQYF. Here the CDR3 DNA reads TGTGCCAGCAGCTTGGCCGGCGGGGGGGCGGTGGTCATTCAGTACTTC.